This section outlines one T cell receptor (beta chain) sequence together with its context. No antigen is known for it. The sample holds other DNA sequences that translate to the same CDR3. Germline-derived CDR1 and CDR2 are MGHRA and YSYEKL. Trimming took 1 base from V and 7 from J; bases not matched to a gene: 3. This CDR3 comprises 15 residues. Replicate sorted-subset PCRs were loaded with roughly 200 ng DNA, about 31,000 T cell genomes. Assay used: immunoSEQ multiplex PCR; TCRdb lists only in-frame clones, some missing. The repertoire holds 2 million to 2.5 million clones, 95% seen once, with approximately 0.13% in the top ten. The investigators split CD4+ cells into a CD45RA+ naive subset and a CD45RA-negative memory subset. These data are taken from a study of shared clonotypes between healthy human individuals. Study-wide points: A handful of donors showed sharing of about 4.8% of naive CD4 clonotypes.

This rearrangement joins TRBV4-1 to TRBJ1-6; 8 bases align to TRBD1. The clonotype comes from a man aged 18 to 35 in good health. The sample comprised naive CD4+ T cells sorted from blood. Specified subset: CD45RA+ positively selected. The CDR3 sequence: CASSQGQGRNSPLHF. For the CDR3, the DNA is TGCGCCAGCAGCCAAGGACAGGGGAGGAATTCACCCCTCCACTTT.